The sequence of this T cell receptor (beta chain) was determined in a study of patients and donors after allogeneic stem cell transplantation. TCRdb passed the RT-PCR reads through MiXCR, listing each CDR3 protein once. The top ten hold 5% to 7.5% of the sample, which has roughly 960,000 distinct CDR3 sequences, more than 15% seen once. Material for sequencing was blood, either unsorted or a sorted T cell fraction (not recorded which). The TCR originated in a human donor who was either an allogeneic HSCT recipient or a stem cell or donor lymphocyte infusion donor (not recorded which). It is not recorded whose cells these are; they may come from a transplant donor.

CDR3: CASSNLRGDEQFF. Here the CDR3 DNA reads TGTGCCAGCAGTAACTTAAGGGGGGATGAGCAGTTCTTC. The chain uses TRBV12-3 or TRBV12-4 and TRBJ2-1; the D call may be TRBD1 or TRBD2 (6 bases each). V was clipped by 5 bases and J by 8 bases, with 13 bases between them. The CDR3 is 13 residues long.